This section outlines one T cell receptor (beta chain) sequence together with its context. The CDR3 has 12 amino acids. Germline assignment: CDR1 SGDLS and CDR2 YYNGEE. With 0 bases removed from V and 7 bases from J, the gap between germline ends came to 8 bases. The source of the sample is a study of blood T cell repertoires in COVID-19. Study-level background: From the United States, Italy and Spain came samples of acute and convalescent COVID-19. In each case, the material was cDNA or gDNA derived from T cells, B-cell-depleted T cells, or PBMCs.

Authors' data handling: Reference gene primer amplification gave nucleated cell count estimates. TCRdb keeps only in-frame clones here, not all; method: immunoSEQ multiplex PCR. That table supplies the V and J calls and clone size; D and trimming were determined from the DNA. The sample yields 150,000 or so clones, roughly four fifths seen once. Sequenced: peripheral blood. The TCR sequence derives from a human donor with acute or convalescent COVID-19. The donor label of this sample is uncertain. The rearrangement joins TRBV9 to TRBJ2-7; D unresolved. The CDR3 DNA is TGTGCCAGCAGCGTAGTACCCGGGGAGCAGTACTTC. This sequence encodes CASSVVPGEQYF.